This passage covers 28 T cell receptor beta chains from one sample sequenced in a study of post-analysis software for immune sequencing data. Their antigen targets remain unknown. Findings and caveats of the study: Patients carried a few TRBV segments more frequently than controls did, and TRBV5-6, TRBV5-1 and TRBV20-1 were among them.

TCR beta cDNA libraries had unique molecular identifiers. MiXCR, run by TCRdb on the PCR reads, gives a single entry per CDR3 protein. The sample consists of roughly 650,000 distinct CDR3 sequences, about 60% of them appearing once. Source material: blood. Receptors were obtained from a girl aged 2 to 10 with multiple sclerosis.

The chain is built from TRBV20-1 and TRBJ2-3, with TRBD1 identical over 12 bases. This CDR3 region has 16 residues. J was trimmed by 2 bases and V by 5 bases; bases with no gene match: 8. Germline V CDR1 and CDR2: DFQATT, SNEGSKA (reference sequence). The DNA of the CDR3 is TGCAGTGCTTTCCGGGACAGGGGGCTTACCACAGATACGCAGTATTTT. It yields the protein CSAFRDRGLTTDTQYF.

The table lists this clonotype with a count of one. In DNA form, the CDR3 reads TGTGCCATCAAGCCCTCCCAGGGAAACTATGGCTACACCTTC. It codes for CAIKPSQGNYGYTF. The rearrangement joins TRBV10-3 to TRBJ1-2, with a weak D call TRBD1 (5 bases). Germline CDR1 and CDR2: ENHRY and SYGVKD. The CDR3 is 14 amino acids. Trimming pared 7 bases from V and 2 bases from J, leaving 14 bases between.

In its sample, this clonotype was seen a few times. This chain connects TRBV7-2 to TRBJ1-4, with a tentative D call TRBD1 (5 bases). The CDR3 is 13 amino acids. V lost 3 bases and J lost 7, with 9 bases in between. Germline CDR1 is SGHTA and CDR2 is FQGNSA. CDR3 residues: CASSLGPAEKLFF. The CDR3 nucleotides are TGTGCCAGCAGCTTGGGACCTGCTGAAAAACTGTTTTTT.

In DNA, the CDR3 is TGTGCCAGCAGCATGCTAGCGGGAGAAGACGAGCAGTACTTC. Encoded protein: CASSMLAGEDEQYF. The J gene is TRBJ2-7, the V gene TRBV6-6, with 10 bases matching TRBD2. The CDR3 consists of 14 residues. The germline gives CDR1 MNHNY, CDR2 SVGAGI (reference sequence). The J segment lost 5 bases and the V segment lost 6 bases, leaving 7 bases of the junction unmatched.

The chain recombines TRBV6-1 with TRBJ2-1; TRBD1 is a possible D gene (6 bases). Between the trimmed V and J ends, which lost 10 bases and 2 bases, there was a span of 9 bases. Germline lookup yields CDR1 MNHNS and CDR2 SASEGT. CDR3 size: 12 residues. The CDR3 nucleotides are TGTGCCACCGGGACACCCTACAATGAGCAGTTCTTC. As protein: CATGTPYNEQFF.

A remark on this clonotype: One junction end disagrees with the germline gene, perhaps due to a read error. The chain uses TRBV29-1 and TRBJ1-1; 8 bases match TRBD1. The CDR3 sequence is 14 residues long. The germline V gene encodes CDR1 SQVTM and CDR2 ANQGSEA. The CDR3 sequence is CSVEGGQGNTEAFF. CDR3 nucleotides: TGTAGCGTTGAAGGTGGACAGGGGAACACTGAAGCTTTCTTT.

The rearrangement joins TRBV12-3 or TRBV12-4 to TRBJ2-3; 8 bases fit TRBD2. The V and J ends lost 7 bases and 4 bases, in that order; junction bases with no gene match: 7. The CDR3 spans 14 residues. The CDR3 loop reads CASKESGSADTQYF. The CDR3, as DNA: TGTGCCAGCAAAGAGAGCGGGAGCGCAGATACGCAGTATTTT.

The chain is built from TRBV7-2 and TRBJ2-1, with D possibly TRBD2 on 6 matching bases. CDR1 and CDR2 (germline): SGHTA, FQGNSA. V was trimmed by 3 bases and J by 7 bases, leaving 16 bases between them. The CDR3 sequence is 15 residues long. CDR3 amino acids: CASSFSGGKKNEQFF. Here the CDR3 DNA reads TGTGCCAGCAGCTTTAGTGGCGGGAAAAAGAATGAGCAGTTCTTC.

The sample holds one count of this clonotype. V is TRBV29-1 and J is TRBJ2-3; D perhaps matches TRBD2 (6 bases). V lost 6 bases and J 0 bases, leaving 13 bases between the germline ends. The length of the CDR3 is 14 residues. Germline V gene data show CDR1 as SQVTM and CDR2 as ANQGSEA. The CDR3 nucleotides are TGCAGCGTCATGAGGACTACAAGCACAGATACGCAGTATTTT. Encoded protein: CSVMRTTSTDTQYF.

This clonotype was recorded a few times. The chain employs TRBV20-1 and TRBJ2-1; 12 positions agree with TRBD1. Losses at the gene ends were 6 bases for V and 8 bases for J; bases not matched to a gene: 11. This CDR3 spans 15 amino acids. Germline V gives CDR1 DFQATT, CDR2 SNEGSKA (reference sequence). DNA of the CDR3: TGCAGTGCCCTCCCCGGGACAGGGGGCTTAGATGAGCAGTTCTTC. Protein: CSALPGTGGLDEQFF.

This chain uses TRBV2 with TRBJ2-1; maybe TRBD1 (5 bases). The CDR3 has 13 amino acids. Germline V gene sequence: CDR1 SNHLY, CDR2 FYNNEI. V was trimmed by 4 bases and J by 5 bases, leaving 9 bases between them. CDR3 loop: CASSGQTNNEQFF. The CDR3 bases are TGTGCCAGCAGTGGACAGACAAACAATGAGCAGTTCTTC.

This chain links TRBV5-1 with TRBJ1-5, with D possibly TRBD1 on 6 matching bases. CDR1 is SGHRS, CDR2 YFSETQ, per germline. Trimming took 0 bases from V and 5 from J, leaving 9 bases between them. This CDR3 comprises 14 residues. DNA of the CDR3: TGCGCCAGCAGCTTGGGACAGGCAGATCAGCCCCAGCATTTT. Its translation is CASSLGQADQPQHF. Complete variable domain (other parts from reference TRBV5-1 and TRBJ1-5): KAGVTQTPRYLIKTRGQQVTLSCSPISGHRSVSWYQQTPGQGLQFLFEYFSETQRNKGNFPGRFSGRQFSNSRSEMNVSTLELGDSALYLCASSLGQADQPQHFGDGTRLSIL.

In its sample, this clonotype was seen once. This chain uses TRBV20-1 with TRBJ2-3; D possibly corresponds to TRBD2 (6 bases). Germline CDR1 is DFQATT and CDR2 is SNEGSKA (reference sequence). The V and J ends lost 8 bases and 8 bases respectively, with 20 bases between them. The CDR3 loop spans 13 amino acids. The CDR3, as DNA: TGCAGTCCCCTTCCCATGGGGGAGGTTACGCAGTATTTT. It yields the protein CSPLPMGEVTQYF.

The genes are TRBV7-9 and TRBJ1-2, with a weak D call TRBD1 (5 bases). The CDR3 loop spans 14 amino acids. Trimming pared 6 bases from V and 0 bases from J, leaving 11 bases between. Germline lookup yields CDR1 SEHNR and CDR2 FQNEAQ (reference sequence). Here the CDR3 DNA reads TGTGCCAGCAGGACCGGGACCGCTAACTATGGCTACACCTTC. Protein sequence: CASRTGTANYGYTF.

V gene TRBV15 combines with J gene TRBJ2-1; maybe TRBD1 (5 bases). Germline CDR1 is LNHNV and CDR2 is YYDKDF (reference sequence). Deletions cut 4 bases from V and 6 bases from J, with 22 bases between. The CDR3 is 17 amino acids. The CDR3 nucleotides read TGTGCCACCAGCATCCTAACCGGGCCCCTAAGGGGCAATGAGCAGTTCTTC. Translating it yields CATSILTGPLRGNEQFF.

This clonotype came up a few times. This chain connects TRBV7-2 to TRBJ1-6; 8 bases map to TRBD1. There are 14 residues in the CDR3. From germline, CDR1 is SGHTA and CDR2 FQGNSA. The V and J ends lost 7 bases and 10 bases, in that order; junction bases with no gene match: 9. Written as DNA, the CDR3 is TGTGCCAGCAAGGCCCGGACAGGGCACTCACCCCTCCACTTT. Translated, it gives CASKARTGHSPLHF.

V usage is TRBV20-1 and J usage is TRBJ2-3, with D maybe TRBD1 (6 bases). Trimming pared 5 bases from V and 6 bases from J, leaving 15 bases between. The CDR3 loop spans 13 amino acids. From germline, CDR1 is DFQATT and CDR2 SNEGSKA (reference sequence). Here the CDR3 reads CSAVASQGDTQYF. The CDR3 region has the DNA TGCAGTGCTGTCGCCTCACAGGGTGATACGCAGTATTTT.

This chain links TRBV2 with TRBJ2-7; TRBD1 might be the D (6 bases). The germline V and J ends were trimmed by 0 bases and 2 bases, with 14 bases remaining between them. Germline V gene data show CDR1 as SNHLY and CDR2 as FYNNEI. This CDR3 has 16 residues. CDR3: CASSEALLGQTYEQYF. For the CDR3, the DNA is TGTGCCAGCAGTGAAGCACTTCTGGGACAAACCTACGAGCAGTACTTC.

There are a few counts of this clonotype. J is TRBJ1-2 and V is TRBV7-2; possible D gene TRBD1, 6 bases. Trimming removed 1 base from V and 6 bases from J, with 9 bases in between. The CDR3 runs to 13 residues. In germline, CDR1 is SGHTA, CDR2 FQGNSA. In nucleotides, the CDR3 is TGTGCCAGCAGCTTAGGGGGGGCTGATGGCTACACCTTC. Amino acids: CASSLGGADGYTF.

V is TRBV7-9 and J is TRBJ1-2, with D perhaps matching TRBD1 (6 bases). From germline, CDR1 is SEHNR and CDR2 FQNEAQ (reference sequence). The V end lost 4 bases, the J end lost 1 base, and 13 bases lay between the germline ends. The CDR3 is made up of 15 amino acids. CDR3 loop: CASSWNREDNYGYTF. The CDR3 bases are TGTGCCAGCAGCTGGAACAGGGAAGATAACTATGGCTACACCTTC. Combining the CDR3 with reference TRBV7-9 and TRBJ1-2 gives the whole variable domain DTGVSQNPRHKITKRGQNVTFRCDPISEHNRLYWYRQTLGQGPEFLTYFQNEAQLEKSRLLSDRFSAERPKGSFSTLEIQRTEQGDSAMYLCASSWNREDNYGYTFGSGTRLTVV.

This clonotype came up a few times. The J gene is TRBJ1-4, the V gene TRBV10-3; no clear D. V was pared by 6 bases and J by 0 bases, with 8 bases between. Germline assignment: CDR1 ENHRY and CDR2 SYGVKD. The length of the CDR3 is 14 residues. In nucleotides, the CDR3 is TGTGCCATCAGGGGCTCCGCAACTAATGAAAAACTGTTTTTT. This translates into CAIRGSATNEKLFF.

This chain joins TRBV7-3 and TRBJ2-1, with 9 bases fitting TRBD2. Germline-derived CDR1 and CDR2 are SGHTA and FQGTGA. The J segment lost 7 bases and the V segment lost 1 base, leaving 5 bases of the junction unmatched. The CDR3 extends over 15 amino acids. The CDR3 protein is CASSLNSGRRNEQFF. The DNA for the CDR3 is TGTGCCAGCAGCTTAAATAGCGGGAGAAGGAATGAGCAGTTCTTC.

This clonotype was detected only a few times. The CDR3 DNA is TGTGCCAGCAGTGGAATCGGGGGGGGCGAGCAGTTCTTC. Translation gives CASSGIGGGEQFF. V usage is TRBV2 and J usage is TRBJ2-1, with 8 bases fitting TRBD2. The V gene end was trimmed by 4 bases and the J gene end by 10 bases; junction bases not matched to a gene: 6. From germline, CDR1 is SNHLY and CDR2 FYNNEI. CDR3 size: 13 residues.

This clonotype was found once. The chain employs TRBV27 and TRBJ2-1; 8 positions match TRBD1. Germline lookup yields CDR1 MNHEY and CDR2 SMNVEV (reference sequence). After removal of 5 bases from V and 1 base from J, the junction contained 7 bases not matched to a gene. The CDR3 is made up of 16 amino acids. The chain's CDR3 is CASSPSTGESYNEQFF. The CDR3 coding sequence is TGTGCCAGCAGTCCTTCGACAGGGGAATCCTACAATGAGCAGTTCTTC.

This clonotype was seen at least ten times. V usage is TRBV29-1 and J usage is TRBJ2-5; D is uncertain. Trimming took 4 bases from V and 3 from J, leaving 3 bases between them. This CDR3 has 10 residues. CDR1 SQVTM and CDR2 ANQGSEA come from the germline V gene. The CDR3 loop is CSVAEETQYF. The CDR3 DNA is TGCAGCGTTGCCGAAGAGACCCAGTACTTC.

The chain combines TRBV29-1 with TRBJ2-3, with D tentatively TRBD2 (5 bases). The CDR3 length is 15 residues. Trimming removed 2 bases at V and 1 base at J, with 13 bases between. Germline V lookup: CDR1 SQVTM, CDR2 ANQGSEA. CDR3 residues: CSVERMKEGTDTQYF. CDR3 nucleotides: TGCAGCGTTGAACGGATGAAGGAGGGCACAGATACGCAGTATTTT.

This clonotype was counted a few times. The V and J genes are TRBV29-1 and TRBJ2-1; D possibly corresponds to TRBD1 (6 bases). Germline lookup yields CDR1 SQVTM and CDR2 ANQGSEA. The CDR3 is 11 residues long. The CDR3 DNA reads TGCAGTGGGGGCGGAAACAATGAGCAGTTCTTC. It specifies CSGGGNNEQFF.

This clonotype was observed a handful of times. Written as DNA, the CDR3 is TGTGCCAGCAGCTTAGCTCCGGGGAAAAAAGAGACCCAGTACTTC. Encoded protein: CASSLAPGKKETQYF. The J gene is TRBJ2-5, the V gene TRBV7-2; the D gene is possibly TRBD2 (5 bases). The germline V and J ends were trimmed by 0 bases and 3 bases, with 11 bases remaining between them. This CDR3 is 15 amino acids long. Looked up from germline, CDR1 is SGHTA and CDR2 is FQGNSA.